The T cell receptor (beta chain) described here comes from a study of cytotoxic CD8 clonotypes in ibrutinib-treated CLL (dated by TCRdb to about 2021). Describing the broader study: The cohort included roughly 15 treatment-naive and around 10 relapsed/refractory patients; about 17 were IGHV unmutated. Samples averaged approximately 240,000 productive templates and some 91,000 productive rearrangements. Of the 85 to 95 participants in the trial, about two dozen had longitudinal samples available. Cryopreserved peripheral blood mononuclear cells were collected at three points: before therapy, at response, and at either sustained remission or disease progression. All remission and progressive disease samples were collected while patients were still receiving ibrutinib. The response samples were drawn at a median of approximately twelve months into treatment, with a range of about 6 to 36 months. Responses were partial in around 25 patients and complete in 2; after median around 68 months follow-up, 14 stayed in remission and approximately 12 progressed. Broader findings and caveats from the paper: At ibrutinib response clonality went up, during sustained remission it held steady, and at progression it dropped back toward baseline. Sampling times were not matched between patients in sustained remission and patients whose disease was progressing, and lymph node repertoires were not examined. At baseline, clonality was higher than in age-matched healthy donors and showed a strong correlation with circulating CD8+ T-cell counts. Public clonotypes were rare and either shrank or stayed stable during treatment, and the rise in clonality at ibrutinib response reflected expansion of private clonotypes.

Comments on this clone: It lacks a known antigen. No base quality information exists; no much larger clone differs at one position.

On a MiSeq, deep resolution sequencing aimed for a depth between 1 in 1 million and 1 in 200,000 T cells, with each clonotype covered roughly 10x on average. The immunoSEQ hsTCRB Kit was used to generate TCR beta libraries. The published analysis was carried out like this. The data were analyzed with ImmunoSEQ Analyzer and ImmunoSEQ Data Assistant, and V, D and J gene assignments followed IMGT definitions. Clonality, which ranges from 0 to 1, was calculated as one minus the normalized Shannon entropy of productive rearrangement frequencies. Only overrepresented clonotypes making up at least 0.05% of each patient's repertoire were included in the public clonotype analysis. Repertoires from thirteen age-matched healthy donors in immuneACCESS were used as clonality controls. TCRdb obtained this table from immuneACCESS and retained in-frame rearrangements with V and J assigned. These tables miss some clones; where compared with another copy, unresolved V genes account for less than half of the shortfall, and the remainder is unexplained. V and J calls and clone size are as listed in that table; D and trimming were resolved from the DNA. This sample has approximately 130,000 clones in its table, and around four fifths of those were observed once. The ten most abundant clones make up around 3.3% of the sample.

The time point label on this specimen signifies: around 25 months on ibrutinib. For TCR beta library preparation, around 2 micrograms of genomic DNA were isolated from cryopreserved PBMCs. High-throughput TCR beta sequencing was performed on longitudinal blood samples from CLL patients receiving ibrutinib monotherapy. The patients took part in an open-label, single-center phase 2 trial of ibrutinib monotherapy. This sequence originates from a human donor with chronic lymphocytic leukemia. The sample consisted of PBMCs, taken after 24 months of ibrutinib treatment.

The DNA sequence follows: TGTGCCAGCAGACTAACGTACGTGAACACTGAAGCTTTCTTT. Translated, it gives CASRLTYVNTEAFF. The sequence joins TRBV5-6 to TRBJ1-1, with the D gene uncertain. The CDR3 runs 14 amino acids, cysteine and phenylalanine included. Of all the DNA, just the CDR3 is kept, 42 bases in frame from base 1. Trimming takes 5 bases from V and 0 bases from J, and the germline ends sit 11 bases apart. CDR1 and CDR2 are read off the germline V gene as SGHDT and YYEEEE.